This TCR beta chain was retrieved from a study of cytomegalovirus exposure and HLA in healthy donors. Points from the study as a whole: Roughly uniform depth of sequencing across donors was assumed in presence/absence analyses.

Primers for the PCR totalled 60 Vbeta and 13 Jbeta. Data came from immunoSEQ multiplex PCR; TCRdb stores just in-frame clones and leaves some out. The table has about 150,000 clones, more than 60% seen once. As concerns this clone: Its antigen is not known.

Trimming cost V 8 bases and J 3 bases; bases outside gene matches: 9. The CDR3 covers 16 residues. From germline, CDR1 is MDHEN and CDR2 SYDVKM. The origin of this receptor is a man aged 18 to 30 in good health and CMV-seropositive. The V gene is TRBV28, the J gene TRBJ2-1; 11 bases fit TRBD2. Sequences were obtained from PBMCs. This chain's CDR3 is CASGTRGLAGYNEQFF. CDR3 bases: TGTGCCAGCGGGACGCGAGGACTAGCGGGCTACAATGAGCAGTTCTTC. Full variable domain (outside the CDR3, taken from reference TRBV28 and TRBJ2-1): DVKVTQSSRYLVKRTGEKVFLECVQDMDHENMFWYRQDPGLGLRLIYFSYDVKMKEKGDIPEGYSVSREKKERFSLILESASTNQTSMYLCASGTRGLAGYNEQFFGPGTRLTVL.